This TCR beta chain was recorded in a study of T cells expressing NK-cell markers. Study information: Sequencing of TCR beta repertoires drew on sorted CD3+CD56+NKG2C+, CD3+CD56+NKG2C- and CD3+CD56-NKG2C+ T cells.

TCRdb re-analyzed the 5' RACE reads; it lists each CDR3 protein once, without DNA. There are 500,000 to 600,000 distinct CDR3 sequences in the sample, with approximately 3.5% held by the top ten. This clonotype was obtained from a man aged 18 to 29 in good health. Sequenced: blood T cells: a sorted CD56 or NKG2C T cell subset, CD4+ or CD8+ T cells, or bulk PBMC T cells (not recorded which).

Here the CDR3 reads CASSPPIGDRDEKLFF. The V and J genes are TRBV18 and TRBJ1-4; the TRBD1 assignment by TCRdb is unverifiable without DNA. The length of the CDR3 is 16 residues. In germline, CDR1 is KGHSH, CDR2 LQKENI.